The rows below give T cell receptor beta chains drawn from one sample of a study of cytomegalovirus exposure and HLA in healthy donors. Some clones are missing from TCRdb's copy, which holds only in-frame ones; the method was immunoSEQ multiplex PCR. The table records about 120,000 clones, approximately 89% of them present only once. Sequencing was done on a sample of PBMCs. The receptors originated from a man aged 18 to 29 in good health and CMV-seronegative. CDR3s include the opening cysteine and the closing phenylalanine or tryptophan. D genes are given only for firm matches. Only some rows state a clone size, as once, few, many or a class for expanded clones.

d_gene	abundance	v_gene	j_gene	len	CDR3nt	CDR3aa
TRBD1	.	TRBV6-5	TRBJ2-1	16	TGTGCCAGCAGTTTCGGGACAGCCAGGGCCTACAATGAGCAGTTCTTC	CASSFGTARAYNEQFF
TRBD1	.	TRBV6-1	TRBJ2-3	15	TGTGCCAGCAGATGGGACAGGAGAAGCACAGATACGCAGTATTTT	CASRWDRRSTDTQYF
TRBD1	few	TRBV25-1	TRBJ1-5	14	TGTGCCAGCAGGGAGGGGACAGGGATGCAGCCCCAGCATTTT	CASREGTGMQPQHF
TRBD1	.	TRBV7-9	TRBJ1-2	15	TGTGCCAGCAGCTTTTCAACAGGGGGCGACTATGGCTACACCTTC	CASSFSTGGDYGYTF
TRBD2	.	TRBV4-1	TRBJ2-3	14	TGCGCCAGCAGCCAAGACTCCTCCCGGGACTACCAGGATTTT	CASSQDSSRDYQDF
.	few	TRBV19	TRBJ2-7	12	TGTGCCAGTACCGGGGGATCCTACGAGCAGTACTTC	CASTGGSYEQYF
.	.	TRBV28	TRBJ1-1	14	TGTGCCAGCAGTTTAGCAGAACCGAACACTGAAGCTTTCTTT	CASSLAEPNTEAFF
TRBD1	.	TRBV5-1	TRBJ2-5	18	TGCGCCAGCAGCACGACCGGGACAGGGGCCCTAATTCAAGAGACCCAGTACTTC	CASSTTGTGALIQETQYF
.	.	TRBV28	TRBJ2-5	15	TGTGCCAGCAGTGCCCGGGGGTGGTATACGGAGACCCAGTACTTC	CASSARGWYTETQYF
TRBD2	.	TRBV28	TRBJ2-1	17	TGTGCCAGCAGTTTATTGTCGGGACTAGCGACCTACAATGAGCAGTTCTTC	CASSLLSGLATYNEQFF
.	.	TRBV28	TRBJ1-1	14	TGTGCCAGCACCCTCGGGACATACCTCTCTGAAGCTTTCTTT	CASTLGTYLSEAFF
TRBD1	.	TRBV11-2	TRBJ1-1	15	TGTGCCAGCAGCGTCTACAGGGGGGAGAACACTGAAGCTTTCTTT	CASSVYRGENTEAFF
TRBD1	.	TRBV4-1	TRBJ1-4	19	TGCGCCAGCAGCTATCCGGGACAGGGCCCGCCAACAACTAATGAAAAACTGTTTTTT	CASSYPGQGPPTTNEKLFF
TRBD2	.	TRBV2	TRBJ2-7	15	TGTGCCAGCAAGTTAGGGACTAGTTCCTCCTACGAGCAGTACTTC	CASKLGTSSSYEQYF
TRBD1	once	TRBV5-6	TRBJ1-2	14	TGTGCCAGCAGCTTTCCAGGGGGCAACTATGGCTACACCTTC	CASSFPGGNYGYTF
TRBD1	.	TRBV5-6	TRBJ2-7	16	TGTGCCAGCAGCTTGTCATGGGACAGGGGGCTCTACGAGCAGTACTTC	CASSLSWDRGLYEQYF
.	.	TRBV7-2	TRBJ1-4	14	TGTGCCAGCAGGATGGAGATGAGTAATGAAAAACTGTTTTTT	CASRMEMSNEKLFF
TRBD1	.	TRBV5-1	TRBJ2-6	17	TGCGCCAGCAGCTCCGATCCGACAGGGTCGGGGGCCAACGTCCTGACTTTC	CASSSDPTGSGANVLTF
.	.	TRBV9	TRBJ2-5	17	TGTGCCAGCAGCGTCTTCGAGAACAACAGGGGGGGAGAGACCCAGTACTTC	CASSVFENNRGGETQYF
.	once	TRBV4-1	TRBJ1-4	16	TGCGCCAGCGGCTCGTTCCGGGGGGGCTACAATGAAAAACTGTTTTTT	CASGSFRGGYNEKLFF
.	once	TRBV29-1	TRBJ2-7	12	TGCAGCGTTGGGACATACTCCTACGAGCAGTACTTC	CSVGTYSYEQYF
.	.	TRBV6-5	TRBJ1-4	14	TGTGCCAGCAGTTACTCGACTCTGTCTGAAAAACTGTTTTTT	CASSYSTLSEKLFF
.	.	TRBV28	TRBJ2-7	11	TGTGCCAGCAGTTTACGCTACGAGCAGTACTTC	CASSLRYEQYF
.	.	TRBV9	TRBJ2-1	15	TGTGCCAGCAGCGTGCACCCCAGGGACTACAATGAGCAGTTCTTC	CASSVHPRDYNEQFF
TRBD2	.	TRBV5-1	TRBJ2-4	16	TGCGCCAGCAGCGCGGACGTAGCGGGAGTGAAAAACATTCAGTACTTC	CASSADVAGVKNIQYF
TRBD1	.	TRBV6-5	TRBJ2-2	15	TGTGCCAGCAACCCTGCGGACAGGGTCACCGGGGAGCTGTTTTTT	CASNPADRVTGELFF
.	few	TRBV6-1	TRBJ2-7	13	TGTGCCAGCAGTAAATTTAGTCTCGACGAGCAGTACTTC	CASSKFSLDEQYF
.	.	TRBV5-1	TRBJ2-7	14	TGCGCCAGCACGCTAAGACAAGGGACAAACGAGCAGTACTTC	CASTLRQGTNEQYF
.	.	TRBV6-5	TRBJ2-3	15	TGTGCCAGCAGTTACTCTTCCTACGACACAGATACGCAGTATTTT	CASSYSSYDTDTQYF
.	.	TRBV6-4	TRBJ2-2	14	TGTGCCAGCAGTCGGCGGTACAACACCGGGGAGCTGTTTTTT	CASSRRYNTGELFF
.	.	TRBV6-5	TRBJ1-5	13	TGTGCCAGCAGTGAACGGCCAGGTCAGCCCCAGCATTTT	CASSERPGQPQHF
.	.	TRBV27	TRBJ2-1	16	TGTGCCAGCAGTTCCCCCGCGACAGTTTCGGGCAATGAGCAGTTCTTC	CASSSPATVSGNEQFF
TRBD1	.	TRBV2	TRBJ2-7	18	TGTGCCAGTTATCAACCAGGGGGCGCGGGCTCGAGCCCCTACGAGCAGTACTTC	CASYQPGGAGSSPYEQYF
TRBD1	few	TRBV18	TRBJ1-1	16	TGTGCCAGCTCACCATCCTCCCAGGGGGCATTAGGTGAAGCTTTCTTT	CASSPSSQGALGEAFF